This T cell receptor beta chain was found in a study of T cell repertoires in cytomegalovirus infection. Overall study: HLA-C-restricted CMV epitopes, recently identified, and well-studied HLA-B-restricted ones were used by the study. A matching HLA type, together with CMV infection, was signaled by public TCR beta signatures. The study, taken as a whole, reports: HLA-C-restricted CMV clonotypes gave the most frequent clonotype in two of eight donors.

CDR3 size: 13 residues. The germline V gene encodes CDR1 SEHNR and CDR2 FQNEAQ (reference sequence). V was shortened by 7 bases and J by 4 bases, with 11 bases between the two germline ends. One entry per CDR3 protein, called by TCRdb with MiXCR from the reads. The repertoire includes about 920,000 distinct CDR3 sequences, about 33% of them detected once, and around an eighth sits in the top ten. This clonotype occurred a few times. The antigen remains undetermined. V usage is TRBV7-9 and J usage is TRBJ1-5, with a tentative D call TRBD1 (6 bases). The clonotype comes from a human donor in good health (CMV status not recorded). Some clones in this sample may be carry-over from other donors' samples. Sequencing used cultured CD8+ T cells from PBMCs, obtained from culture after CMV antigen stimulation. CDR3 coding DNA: TGTGCCAGCAAACAGGGAAGTAATCAGCCCCAGCATTTT. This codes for CASKQGSNQPQHF.